The present T cell receptor beta chain was sequenced within a study of T cells in Graves' hyperthyroidism and ophthalmopathy. Study-wide results and caveats: The model's output predicted ophthalmopathy at a median of roughly 6.9 months prior to onset. The majority of expanded thyroid clonotypes above 0.001 also appeared in blood. Through a model of 13 V-J features, ophthalmopathy was separated from stable hyperthyroidism.

Amplification targeted TCR beta CDR3 regions from RNA transcripts. The TCR CDR3 first-round RT-PCR relied on the HTBI primer set. TCRdb reprocessed the multiplex PCR reads with MiXCR, giving one entry per CDR3 protein. The table has about 660,000 distinct CDR3 sequences, just under 45% seen once; the top ten hold more than 7%. This CDR3 comprises 14 residues. The germline V gene encodes CDR1 SGHTA and CDR2 FQGNSA. V gave up 5 bases and J gave up 7 bases, with 17 bases separating them. This clonotype has a handful of counts. Its antigen is as yet unknown. Thyroid ultrasound, orbital computed tomography, clinical symptoms, and serum thyroxine and TRAb underpinned diagnoses.

The gene calls are TRBV7-2 and TRBJ1-2; TRBD1 might be the D (5 bases). Sequenced input: peripheral blood or thyroid tissue (not recorded which). The sequence came from an adult man with Graves' disease, either hyperthyroidism or ophthalmopathy (not recorded which). The CDR3 sequence is CASSPGLGHGGYTF. The CDR3 region has the DNA TGTGCCAGCAGCCCCGGGTTGGGGCACGGTGGCTACACCTTC.